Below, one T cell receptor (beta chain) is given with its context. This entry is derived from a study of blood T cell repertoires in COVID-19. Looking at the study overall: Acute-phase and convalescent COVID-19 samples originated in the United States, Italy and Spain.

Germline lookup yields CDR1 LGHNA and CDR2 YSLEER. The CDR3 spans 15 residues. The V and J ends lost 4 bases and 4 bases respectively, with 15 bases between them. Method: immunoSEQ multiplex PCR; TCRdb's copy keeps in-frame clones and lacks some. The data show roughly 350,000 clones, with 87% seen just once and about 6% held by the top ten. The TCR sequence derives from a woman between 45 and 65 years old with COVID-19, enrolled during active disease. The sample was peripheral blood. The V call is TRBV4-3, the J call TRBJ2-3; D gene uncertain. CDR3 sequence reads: CASSRGASLSDTQYF. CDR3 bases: TGCGCCAGCAGCCGCGGAGCATCCCTTTCAGATACGCAGTATTTT.